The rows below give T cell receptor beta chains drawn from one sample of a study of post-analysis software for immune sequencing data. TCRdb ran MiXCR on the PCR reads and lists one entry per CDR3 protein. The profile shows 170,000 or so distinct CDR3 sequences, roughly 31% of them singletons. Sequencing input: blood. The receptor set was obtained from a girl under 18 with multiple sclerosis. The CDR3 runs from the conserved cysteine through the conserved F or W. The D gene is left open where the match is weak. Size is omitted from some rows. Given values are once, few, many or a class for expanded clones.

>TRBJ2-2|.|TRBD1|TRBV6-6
CASIWQGANTGERFF
TGTGCCAGCATTTGGCAGGGGGCGAACACCGGGGAGCGGTTTTTT
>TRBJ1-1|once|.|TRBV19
CASAWGTENTEAFF
TGTGCCAGTGCGTGGGGGACGGAGAACACTGAAGCTTTCTTT
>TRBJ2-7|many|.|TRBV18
CASSPQLGRKIYEQYF
TGTGCCAGCTCACCCCAGCTAGGGCGGAAGATATACGAGCAGTACTTC
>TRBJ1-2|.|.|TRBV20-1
CSALVSGRTYGYTF
TGCAGTGCTCTCGTATCTGGACGGACCTATGGCTACACCTTC
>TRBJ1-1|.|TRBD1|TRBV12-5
CASGPSTGWHTEAFF
TGTGCTAGTGGTCCCTCGACAGGGTGGCACACTGAAGCTTTCTTT
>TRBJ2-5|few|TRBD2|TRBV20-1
CSARVGGLAGVETQYF
TGCAGTGCTAGAGTGGGGGGGCTAGCGGGAGTAGAGACCCAGTACTTC
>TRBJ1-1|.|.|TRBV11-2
CASSLGYGGLRTEAFF
TGTGCCAGCAGCTTAGGTTACGGAGGGTTAAGGACTGAAGCTTTCTTT
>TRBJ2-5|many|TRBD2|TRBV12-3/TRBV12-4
CASSLKRGLAVETQYF
TGTGCCAGCAGTTTAAAGCGAGGACTAGCGGTCGAGACCCAGTACTTC
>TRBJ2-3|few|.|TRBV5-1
CASSFGGRKDTQYF
TGCGCCAGCAGCTTCGGGGGGCGCAAGGATACGCAGTATTTT
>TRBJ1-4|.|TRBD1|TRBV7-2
CASSHGTANEKLFF
TGTGCCAGCAGCCACGGGACAGCCAATGAAAAACTGTTTTTT
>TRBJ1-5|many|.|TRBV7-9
CASSLGGINQPQHF
TGTGCCAGCAGCTTAGGGGGGATCAATCAGCCCCAGCATTTT
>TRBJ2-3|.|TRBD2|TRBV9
CASSVVRGRADWGTDTQYF
TGTGCCAGCAGCGTAGTCCGCGGGAGGGCGGATTGGGGCACAGATACGCAGTATTTT
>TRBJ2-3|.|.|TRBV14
CASSQGGAYSTGTDTQYF
TGTGCCAGCAGCCAAGGAGGGGCTTACTCAACTGGCACAGATACGCAGTATTTT
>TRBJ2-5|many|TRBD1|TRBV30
CAWNRQGEFETQYF
TGTGCCTGGAATCGACAGGGGGAGTTCGAGACCCAGTACTTC
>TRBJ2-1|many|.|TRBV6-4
CASSASSTNEQFF
TGTGCCAGCAGTGCCTCTTCTACCAATGAGCAGTTCTTC
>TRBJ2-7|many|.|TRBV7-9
CASSSQGGSYNEQYF
TGTGCCAGCAGCTCACAGGGCGGGAGTTATAACGAGCAGTACTTC
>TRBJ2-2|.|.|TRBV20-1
CSARDLVDSGELFF
TGCAGTGCTAGAGATTTGGTGGATTCCGGGGAGCTGTTTTTT
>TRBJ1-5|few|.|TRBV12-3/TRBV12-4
CASSARQLGNQPQHF
TGTGCCAGCAGTGCAAGACAGCTGGGAAATCAGCCCCAGCATTTT
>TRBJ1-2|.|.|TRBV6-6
CASSQLIPGAGGYTF
TGTGCCAGCAGCCAACTTATACCGGGCGCCGGGGGCTACACCTTC
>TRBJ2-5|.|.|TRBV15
CATSREGSYETQYF
TGTGCCACCAGCAGAGAAGGGAGTTACGAGACCCAGTACTTC
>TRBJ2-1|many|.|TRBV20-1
CSARDVRDNEQFF
TGCAGTGCTAGAGATGTTAGGGACAATGAGCAGTTCTTC
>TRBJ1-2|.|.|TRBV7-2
CASSRDRSNYGYTF
TGTGCCAGCAGCAGAGACAGATCTAACTATGGCTACACCTTC
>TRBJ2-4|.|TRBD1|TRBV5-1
CASSSLQGLNEQYF
TGCGCCAGCAGCAGCCTACAGGGGCTCAATGAGCAGTACTTC
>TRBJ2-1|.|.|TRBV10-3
CATSDNQETQFF
TGTGCCACCAGCGACAACCAAGAGACCCAGTTCTTC
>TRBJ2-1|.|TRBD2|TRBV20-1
CSASSLAGALNERFF
TGCAGTGCTAGTTCCCTAGCGGGAGCGCTCAATGAGCGGTTCTTC
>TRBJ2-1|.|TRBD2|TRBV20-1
CSAPGGSSYNEQFF
TGCAGTGCTCCAGGCGGGAGCTCCTACAATGAGCAGTTCTTC
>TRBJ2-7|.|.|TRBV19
CASSPDLHEQYF
TGTGCCAGTAGTCCGGACTTGCACGAGCAGTACTTC
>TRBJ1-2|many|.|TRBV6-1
CASSGGIGYTF
TGTGCCAGCAGTGGTGGCATAGGCTACACCTTC
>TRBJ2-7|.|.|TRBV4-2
CASSQEAEQYF
TGTGCCAGCAGCCAAGAAGCCGAGCAGTACTTC
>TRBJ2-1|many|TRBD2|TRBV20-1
CSAPHPTSGFLGEQFF
TGCAGTGCTCCTCACCCGACTAGCGGTTTCCTCGGGGAGCAGTTCTTC
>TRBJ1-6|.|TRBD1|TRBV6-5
CASIQGTGSNSPLHF
TGTGCCAGCATCCAGGGGACAGGGAGTAATTCACCCCTCCACTTT
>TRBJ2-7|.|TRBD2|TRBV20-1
CSARDSQLGTSGSETYF
TGCAGTGCTAGAGACAGCCAGCTCGGGACTAGCGGGAGTGAGACGTACTTC
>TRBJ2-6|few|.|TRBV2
CASLESSGANVLTF
TGTGCCAGCCTAGAGTCCTCTGGGGCCAACGTCCTGACTTTC
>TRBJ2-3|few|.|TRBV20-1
CSARDVPEGAQYF
TGCAGTGCTAGAGATGTCCCTGAGGGGGCGCAGTATTTT
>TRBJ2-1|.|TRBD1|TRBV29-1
CSATDRADEQFF
TGCAGCGCTACGGACAGGGCGGATGAGCAGTTCTTC
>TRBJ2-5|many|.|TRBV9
CASSVDGFQETQYF
TGTGCCAGCAGCGTAGACGGATTCCAAGAGACCCAGTACTTC
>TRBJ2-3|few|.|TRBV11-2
CASSRTVDTQYF
TGTGCCAGCAGCCGGACAGTAGATACGCAGTATTTT
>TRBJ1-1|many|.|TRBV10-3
CAGENTEAFF
TGTGCCGGAGAAAACACTGAAGCTTTCTTT
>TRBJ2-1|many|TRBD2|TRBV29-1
CSVDKSRGEYNEQFF
TGCAGCGTTGACAAATCCCGGGGGGAGTACAATGAGCAGTTCTTC
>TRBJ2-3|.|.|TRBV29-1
CSGSRDSTGGSGYTQYF
TGCAGCGGAAGCCGGGACAGCACTGGCGGGAGTGGGTATACGCAGTATTTT
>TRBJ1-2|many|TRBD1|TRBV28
CASRPLKGQASYPNYGYTF
TGTGCCAGCAGACCTCTGAAAGGACAGGCCAGCTATCCAAACTATGGCTACACCTTC
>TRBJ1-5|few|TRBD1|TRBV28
CASSFPPTLTGSNQPQHF
TGTGCCAGCAGTTTCCCCCCAACCCTGACAGGGTCGAATCAGCCCCAGCATTTT
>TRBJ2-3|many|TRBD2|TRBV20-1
CSAPGTSSTDTQYF
TGCAGTGCGCCCGGGACTAGCTCCACAGATACGCAGTATTTT
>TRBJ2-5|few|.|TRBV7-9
CASSGIGIGQYF
TGTGCCAGCAGCGGGATTGGGATAGGGCAGTACTTC
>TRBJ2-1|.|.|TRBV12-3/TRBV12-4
CASGPSGYLDNEQFF
TGTGCCAGCGGCCCCTCGGGGTATCTGGACAATGAGCAGTTCTTC
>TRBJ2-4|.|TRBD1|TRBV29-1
CSHGSRDRVHNEQYF
TGCAGCCATGGTTCCCGGGACAGGGTCCACAATGAGCAGTACTTC
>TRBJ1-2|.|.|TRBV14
CASSQAGPHAGASYGYTF
TGTGCCAGCAGCCAAGCCGGCCCTCACGCAGGGGCGAGCTATGGCTACACCTTC
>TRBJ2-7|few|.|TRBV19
CASIDTAGPEQYF
TGTGCCAGTATAGATACGGCGGGGCCCGAGCAGTACTTC
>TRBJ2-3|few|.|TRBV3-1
CASSQDLGATTDTQYF
TGTGCCAGCAGCCAAGATCTGGGAGCCACCACAGATACGCAGTATTTT
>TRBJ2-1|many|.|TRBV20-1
CSAYTRGGTYNEQFF
TGCAGTGCATACACCCGAGGGGGAACCTACAATGAGCAGTTCTTC
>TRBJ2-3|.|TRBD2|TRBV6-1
CASRAGATDTQYF
TGTGCCAGTCGAGCGGGAGCAACAGATACGCAGTATTTT
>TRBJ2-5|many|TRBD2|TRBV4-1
CASSPRTSRRQETQYF
TGCGCCAGCAGCCCGCGGACTAGTAGGAGGCAAGAGACCCAGTACTTC
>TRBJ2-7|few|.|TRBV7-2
CVSTPGLTSYEQYF
TGTGTCAGCACCCCGGGACTCACCTCCTACGAGCAGTACTTC